Listed below are T cell receptor beta chains from one sample, sequenced in a study of blood T cell repertoires in COVID-19. This table comes from immunoSEQ multiplex PCR, and its TCRdb copy is limited to in-frame clones, with some not included. The sample records approximately 290,000 clones, around 89% being singletons. The sample comprised peripheral blood. The receptors stem from a man aged 25 to 45 with acute or convalescent COVID-19. Each CDR3 is given with its conserved first and last residue. The D gene is left open where the match is weak. Not all rows give a size; the values are once, few, many and, for expanded clones, a class.

TRBJ2-3,TRBD2,.,TRBV6-5,CASKSSGLETQYF,TGTGCCAGCAAGTCTAGCGGTCTTGAGACGCAGTATTTT
TRBJ1-3,.,.,TRBV5-4,CASSLDRGNTIYF,TGTGCCAGCAGCTTGGACAGGGGAAACACCATATATTTT
TRBJ1-5,.,.,TRBV28,CASSSAGGYLNQPQHF,TGTGCCAGCAGTTCCGCAGGAGGTTACCTCAATCAGCCCCAGCATTTT
TRBJ2-7,.,.,TRBV11-1,CASSPMADQTYEQYF,TGTGCCAGCAGCCCAATGGCAGATCAAACCTACGAGCAGTACTTC
TRBJ1-3,.,once,TRBV3-1/TRBV3-2,CASSQVLGGRNTIYF,TGTGCCAGCAGCCAAGTGTTAGGAGGGAGGAACACCATATATTTT
TRBJ2-3,.,once,TRBV4-1,CASSPATSLGPPYF,TGCGCCAGCAGCCCAGCGACTAGTTTAGGCCCACCGTATTTT
TRBJ2-1,TRBD1,.,TRBV6-5,CASTRGQGTYNEQFF,TGTGCCAGCACTCGGGGACAGGGAACCTACAATGAGCAGTTCTTC
TRBJ2-1,TRBD2,.,TRBV27,CASSFGLAGGPSYNEQFF,TGTGCCAGCAGTTTCGGGCTAGCGGGGGGACCGTCTTACAATGAGCAGTTCTTC
TRBJ1-5,.,.,TRBV28,CASSLFRGNQPQHF,TGTGCCAGCAGTTTATTTAGGGGAAATCAGCCCCAGCATTTT
TRBJ1-2,.,.,TRBV28,CASLGRLTTAYGYTF,TGTGCCAGCTTAGGCAGACTCACGACAGCCTATGGCTACACCTTC
TRBJ2-7,.,.,TRBV9,CASSVEGGGAYEQYF,TGTGCCAGCAGCGTAGAAGGCGGCGGCGCCTACGAGCAGTACTTC
TRBJ2-5,.,.,TRBV7-2,CASSHGGSVGETQYF,TGTGCCAGCAGCCACGGGGGTAGCGTGGGAGAGACCCAGTACTTC
TRBJ1-2,TRBD1,.,TRBV3-1/TRBV3-2,CASSLRGTGGNGYTF,TGTGCCAGCAGCCTACGCGGAACAGGGGGTAATGGCTACACCTTC
TRBJ1-1,.,.,TRBV3-1/TRBV3-2,CASNRGLNTEAFF,TGTGCCAGCAATAGAGGTCTTAACACTGAAGCTTTCTTT
TRBJ2-1,TRBD1,once,TRBV3-1/TRBV3-2,CASSHLDRAPFF,TGTGCCAGCAGCCATCTCGACAGGGCACCGTTCTTC
TRBJ2-1,.,many,TRBV9,CASSVGPQGTNEQFF,TGTGCCAGCAGCGTAGGGCCCCAGGGGACCAATGAGCAGTTCTTC
TRBJ2-3,TRBD2,.,TRBV19,CASSRLAGGSTDTQYF,TGTGCCAGTAGTAGGTTAGCGGGAGGGTCCACAGATACGCAGTATTTT
TRBJ1-1,.,once,TRBV9,CASSVAGNTEAFF,TGTGCCAGCAGCGTAGCAGGAAACACTGAAGCTTTCTTT
TRBJ1-6,.,.,TRBV7-3,CASHVNSANPGYNSPLHF,TGTGCCAGCCACGTCAATTCCGCAAACCCAGGGTATAATTCACCCCTCCACTTT
TRBJ2-2,TRBD1,.,TRBV5-8,CASSQRPTGTGELFF,TGTGCCAGCAGCCAACGACCGACAGGGACCGGGGAGCTGTTTTTT
TRBJ2-7,.,.,TRBV29-1,CSAHGGGAEQYF,TGCAGCGCACATGGAGGAGGGGCTGAGCAGTACTTC
TRBJ2-7,TRBD1,.,TRBV5-1,CASSLENRGTEQYF,TGCGCCAGCAGCTTGGAGAACAGGGGAACCGAGCAGTACTTC
TRBJ1-3,.,once,TRBV3-1/TRBV3-2,CASSLQGSGNTIYF,TGTGCCAGCAGCCTACAGGGCTCTGGAAACACCATATATTTT
TRBJ2-5,.,once,TRBV2,CASREGVLGETQYF,TGTGCCAGCAGAGAGGGGGTCTTGGGCGAGACCCAGTACTTC
TRBJ1-1,TRBD1,.,TRBV27,CASIDRGQNTEAFF,TGTGCCAGCATAGACAGGGGTCAGAACACTGAAGCTTTCTTT
TRBJ1-1,TRBD1,.,TRBV7-2,CASSYLDRDLRRAFF,TGTGCCAGCAGCTACCTTGACAGGGACCTGCGTAGAGCTTTCTTT
TRBJ2-7,.,.,TRBV19,CASSQGDHSYEQYF,TGTGCCAGTAGCCAGGGTGATCACTCCTACGAGCAGTACTTC
TRBJ2-7,.,.,TRBV28,CASSLSSTSQRREQYF,TGTGCCAGCAGTTTATCGTCGACTTCTCAAAGGAGGGAGCAGTACTTC
TRBJ2-1,.,.,TRBV7-2,CASSPSAGLSYNEQFF,TGTGCCAGCAGCCCGTCGGCGGGACTCTCCTACAATGAGCAGTTCTTC
TRBJ2-2,TRBD2,.,TRBV9,CASSVQRESHTGELFF,TGTGCCAGCAGCGTACAGCGGGAGAGTCACACCGGGGAGCTGTTTTTT
TRBJ1-1,.,.,TRBV19,CASSMGGTEAFF,TGTGCCAGTAGTATGGGGGGGACTGAAGCTTTCTTT
TRBJ1-4,TRBD1,once,TRBV7-2,CASSYQGAINEKLFF,TGTGCCAGCAGCTACCAGGGGGCGATCAATGAAAAACTGTTTTTT
TRBJ2-1,.,.,TRBV6-5,CASSGQSYNEQFF,TGTGCCAGCAGCGGACAGAGTTACAATGAGCAGTTCTTC
TRBJ1-5,TRBD1,.,TRBV2,CASSGQGFLQPQHF,TGTGCCAGCAGCGGACAGGGTTTCCTTCAGCCCCAGCATTTT
TRBJ1-2,.,.,TRBV30,CAWSVGGSGYGYTF,TGTGCCTGGAGTGTGGGGGGTAGCGGCTATGGCTACACCTTC
TRBJ1-4,.,.,TRBV6-5,CASSIRLGGREKLFF,TGTGCCAGCAGTATCAGGTTGGGGGGACGGGAAAAACTGTTTTTT
TRBJ2-1,.,.,TRBV9,CASSVVEWVVPYNEQFF,TGTGCCAGCAGCGTAGTGGAGTGGGTAGTTCCCTACAATGAGCAGTTCTTC
TRBJ2-1,.,.,TRBV11-3,CASSLAGNNEQFF,TGTGCCAGCAGCTTAGCCGGTAACAATGAGCAGTTCTTC
TRBJ1-5,TRBD1,few,TRBV6-5,CASSYGQGARPQHF,TGTGCCAGCAGTTACGGGCAGGGGGCACGACCCCAGCATTTT
TRBJ1-6,.,few,TRBV21-1,CASKGDRSGSPLHF,TGTGCCAGCAAAGGGGACAGGTCCGGTTCACCCCTCCACTTT
TRBJ1-5,TRBD1,.,TRBV15,CATRGTGGSRPQHF,TGTGCCACCAGAGGGACAGGGGGTTCCCGGCCCCAGCATTTT
TRBJ1-4,TRBD1,.,TRBV18,CASSEQGLATNEKLFF,TGTGCCAGCTCAGAACAGGGGCTTGCAACTAATGAAAAACTGTTTTTT
TRBJ1-2,TRBD1,.,TRBV4-1,CASSQRQGFDGYTF,TGCGCCAGCAGCCAAAGACAGGGGTTTGATGGCTACACCTTC
TRBJ1-2,.,.,TRBV4-1,CASSQDLNRYGYTF,TGCGCCAGCAGCCAAGATCTGAACAGGTATGGCTACACCTTC
TRBJ1-4,.,once,TRBV28,CASSLAPGRGRLFF,TGTGCCAGCAGTCTTGCTCCGGGGCGGGGGAGACTGTTTTTT
TRBJ2-7,TRBD1,.,TRBV6-6,CASSSPGTGSYEQYF,TGTGCCAGCAGTTCCCCCGGGACAGGCTCCTACGAGCAGTACTTC
TRBJ1-5,.,.,TRBV28,CASSPNPGLKGQPQHF,TGTGCCAGCAGTCCTAACCCGGGTCTCAAGGGGCAGCCCCAGCATTTT
TRBJ2-1,.,.,TRBV7-2,CASSLARQSYNEQFF,TGTGCCAGCAGCTTAGCGCGACAATCCTACAATGAGCAGTTCTTC
TRBJ1-1,.,once,TRBV6-5,CASSFNRATEAFF,TGTGCCAGCAGTTTCAACAGGGCCACTGAAGCTTTCTTT
TRBJ2-7,.,once,TRBV30,CAWNPDSSYEQYF,TGTGCCTGGAACCCGGACAGCTCCTACGAGCAGTACTTC
TRBJ1-6,.,.,TRBV30,CAWRETQGTNSPLHF,TGTGCCTGGAGGGAAACACAGGGAACCAATTCACCCCTCCACTTT
TRBJ2-7,.,.,TRBV6-5,CASSYSSVQGYEQYF,TGTGCCAGCAGTTATTCGTCTGTACAGGGATACGAGCAGTACTTC
TRBJ1-1,.,.,TRBV5-6,CASSLSRQLMNTEAFF,TGTGCCAGCAGCTTGTCGAGACAGCTCATGAACACTGAAGCTTTCTTT
TRBJ2-1,TRBD1,.,TRBV24-1,CATSDPGQGAQNEQFF,TGTGCCACCAGTGACCCGGGACAGGGGGCGCAGAATGAGCAGTTCTTC